This entry concerns a single T cell receptor delta chain. Its antigen is unknown. The record has no base qualities; no much larger clone is one base away. These data are taken from a study of gamma-delta chains in newborns, infants, children (dated by TCRdb to between 2018 and 2020). With regard to the full study: According to the study title, microbial exposure causes polyclonal expansion of innate gammadelta T cells right after birth. Right after human newborns were born, the researchers looked at the way microbial exposure shaped their populations of innate gammadelta T cells.

Sequencing was performed on an Illumina MiSeq. TCRdb called clones anew from the public reads via CATT; matching DNA rows were later pooled. This sample lists 9,500 to 13,000 delta-chain clones; about 3.6% were detected once. The top ten hold 8% to 10% of the sample. The CDR3, from cysteine to phenylalanine, totals 18 residues. Only the CDR3 part of the read is kept: 54 bases, read in frame from the first base. CDR1 and CDR2, looked up from the germline V gene, are GEAIGNYY and EKD. Trimming removed 0 bases from V and 0 bases from J; the gene matches leave 3 bases unexplained. The sequencing sample was made of blood. This chain joins TRDV2 to TRDJ3, with 8 bases aligning to TRDD3. The TCR comes from a child who was a newborn, infant or young child, either healthy, febrile or measles-vaccinated (not recorded which). The DNA is as follows: TGTGCCTGTGACACCCTGGGGGACTACTCCTGGGACACCCGACAGATGTTTTTC. It translates as CACDTLGDYSWDTRQMFF.